The rows below give T cell receptor beta chains drawn from one sample of a study of monozygotic twins with inflammatory bowel disease. Using the 5' RACE reads, TCRdb records one entry per CDR3 protein without DNA. Its table lists approximately 400,000 distinct CDR3 sequences. Source material: blood. These receptors were taken from a human donor with ulcerative colitis or Crohn's disease, or a healthy co-twin of an affected twin (not recorded which). Each CDR3 is given with its conserved first and last residue.

cdr3_aa: CSVAGSGRARSYNEQFF
v_call: TRBV29-1
j_call: TRBJ2-1

cdr3_aa: CATQFMSYEQYF
v_call: TRBV28
j_call: TRBJ2-7

cdr3_aa: CASSSTGVANYGYTF
v_call: TRBV7-2
j_call: TRBJ1-2

cdr3_aa: CASSSGLHTGELFF
v_call: TRBV7-7
j_call: TRBJ2-2

cdr3_aa: CASSLAPDTNEQFF
v_call: TRBV7-6
j_call: TRBJ2-1

cdr3_aa: CASSQQTGWGNEQFF
v_call: TRBV12-3/TRBV12-4
j_call: TRBJ2-1

cdr3_aa: CASSQWDDEQFF
v_call: TRBV14
j_call: TRBJ2-1

cdr3_aa: CASSQRPRQSAEAFF
v_call: TRBV3-1
j_call: TRBJ1-1

cdr3_aa: CASSSWTRANTGELFF
v_call: TRBV7-2
j_call: TRBJ2-2

cdr3_aa: CASGRTANQPQHF
v_call: TRBV6-5
j_call: TRBJ1-5

cdr3_aa: CSGDHAGTVNDEQYF
v_call: TRBV20-1
j_call: TRBJ2-7